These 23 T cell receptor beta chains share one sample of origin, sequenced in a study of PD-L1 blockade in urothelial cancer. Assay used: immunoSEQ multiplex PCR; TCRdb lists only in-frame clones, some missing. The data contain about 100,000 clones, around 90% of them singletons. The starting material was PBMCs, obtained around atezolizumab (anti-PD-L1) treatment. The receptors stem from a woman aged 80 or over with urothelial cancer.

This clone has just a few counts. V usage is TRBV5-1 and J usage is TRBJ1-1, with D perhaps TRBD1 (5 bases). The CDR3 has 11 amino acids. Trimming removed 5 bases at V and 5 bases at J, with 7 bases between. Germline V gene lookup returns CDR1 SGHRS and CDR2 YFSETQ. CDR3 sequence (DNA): TGCGCCAGCAGAGGGGAAACTGAAGCTTTCTTT. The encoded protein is CASRGETEAFF.

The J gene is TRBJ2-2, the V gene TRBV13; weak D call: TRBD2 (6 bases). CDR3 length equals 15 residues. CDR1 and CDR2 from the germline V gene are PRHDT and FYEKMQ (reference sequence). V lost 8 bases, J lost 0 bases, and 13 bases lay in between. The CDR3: CASGVAEANTGELFF. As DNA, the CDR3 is TGTGCCAGCGGGGTAGCGGAAGCGAACACCGGGGAGCTGTTTTTT.

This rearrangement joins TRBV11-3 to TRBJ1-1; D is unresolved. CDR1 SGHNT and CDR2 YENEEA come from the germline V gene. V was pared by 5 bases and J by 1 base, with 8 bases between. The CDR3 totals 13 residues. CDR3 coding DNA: TGTGCCAGCAGCCCGCGGGGGAACACTGAAGCTTTCTTT. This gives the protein CASSPRGNTEAFF.

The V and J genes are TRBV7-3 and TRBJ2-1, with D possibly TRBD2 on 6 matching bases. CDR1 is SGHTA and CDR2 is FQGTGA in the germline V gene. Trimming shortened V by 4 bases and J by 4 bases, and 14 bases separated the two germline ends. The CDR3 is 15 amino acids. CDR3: CASSSSREIYNEQFF. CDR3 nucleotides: TGTGCCAGCAGCTCCTCCCGGGAGATATACAATGAGCAGTTCTTC.

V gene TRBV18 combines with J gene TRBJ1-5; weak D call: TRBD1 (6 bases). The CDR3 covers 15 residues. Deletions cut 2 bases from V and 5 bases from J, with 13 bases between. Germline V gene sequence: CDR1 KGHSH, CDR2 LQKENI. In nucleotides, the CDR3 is TGTGCCAGCTCACCAGTCACACAGGGCGATCAGCCCCAGCATTTT. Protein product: CASSPVTQGDQPQHF.

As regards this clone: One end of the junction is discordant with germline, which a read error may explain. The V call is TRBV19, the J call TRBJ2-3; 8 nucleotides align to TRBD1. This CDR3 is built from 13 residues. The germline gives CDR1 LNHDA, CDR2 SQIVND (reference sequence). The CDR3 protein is CASTSGGTDTQYF. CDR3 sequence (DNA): TGTGCCAGTACCTCAGGGGGCACCGATACGCAGTATTTT.

The CDR3 coding sequence is TGTGCCAGCTCACCATCGCGGGGGGTGTACGAGCAGTACTTC. As protein: CASSPSRGVYEQYF. This chain uses TRBV18 with TRBJ2-7; 8 nucleotides agree with TRBD2. The CDR3 loop spans 14 amino acids. V shed 2 bases and J 4 bases; nucleotides not matched to a gene: 4. Looked up from germline, CDR1 is KGHSH and CDR2 is LQKENI. The variable domain in full, completed from reference TRBV18 and TRBJ2-7, reads NAGVMQNPRHLVRRRGQEARLRCSPMKGHSHVYWYRQLPEEGLKFMVYLQKENIIDESGMPKERFSAEFPKEGPSILRIQQVVRGDSAAYFCASSPSRGVYEQYFGPGTRLTVT.

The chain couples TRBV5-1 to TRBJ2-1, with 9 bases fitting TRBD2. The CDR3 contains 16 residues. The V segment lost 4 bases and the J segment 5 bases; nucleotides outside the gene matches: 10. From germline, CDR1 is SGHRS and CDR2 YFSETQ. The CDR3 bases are TGCGCCAGCAGCCCACAGGCTAGCGGGGCTAACAATGAGCAGTTCTTC. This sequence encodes CASSPQASGANNEQFF.

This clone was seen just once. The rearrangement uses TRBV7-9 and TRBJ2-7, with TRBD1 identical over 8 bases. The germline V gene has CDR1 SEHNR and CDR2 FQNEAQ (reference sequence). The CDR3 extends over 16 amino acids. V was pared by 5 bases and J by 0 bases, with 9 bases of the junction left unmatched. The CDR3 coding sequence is TGTGCCAGCAGCCCGGACAGGGCCCTTCTCTCCTACGAGCAGTACTTC. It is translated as CASSPDRALLSYEQYF.

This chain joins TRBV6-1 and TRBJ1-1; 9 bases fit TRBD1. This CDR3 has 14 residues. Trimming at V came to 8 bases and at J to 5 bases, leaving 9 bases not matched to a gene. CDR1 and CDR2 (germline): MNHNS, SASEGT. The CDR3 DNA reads TGTGCCAGCGAGACCGGGACAGGGAAAACTGAAGCTTTCTTT. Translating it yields CASETGTGKTEAFF.

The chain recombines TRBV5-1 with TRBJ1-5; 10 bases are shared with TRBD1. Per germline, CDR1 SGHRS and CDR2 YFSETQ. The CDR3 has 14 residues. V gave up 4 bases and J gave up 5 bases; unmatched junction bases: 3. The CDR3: CASSPDRGHQPQHF. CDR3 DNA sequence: TGCGCCAGCAGCCCCGACAGGGGGCATCAGCCCCAGCATTTT.

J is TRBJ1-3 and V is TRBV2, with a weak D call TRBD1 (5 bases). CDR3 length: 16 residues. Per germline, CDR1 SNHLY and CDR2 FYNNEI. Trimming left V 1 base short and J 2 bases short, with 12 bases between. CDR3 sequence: CASSEGQGNAGNTIYF. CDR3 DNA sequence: TGTGCCAGCAGTGAAGGGCAGGGTAACGCTGGAAACACCATATATTTT.

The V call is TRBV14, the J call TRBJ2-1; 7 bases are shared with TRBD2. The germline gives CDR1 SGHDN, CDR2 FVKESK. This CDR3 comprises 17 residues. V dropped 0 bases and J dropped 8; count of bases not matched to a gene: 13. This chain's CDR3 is CASSQDGVAGVPHEQFF. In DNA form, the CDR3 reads TGTGCCAGCAGCCAAGATGGGGTGGCGGGAGTCCCCCATGAGCAGTTCTTC.

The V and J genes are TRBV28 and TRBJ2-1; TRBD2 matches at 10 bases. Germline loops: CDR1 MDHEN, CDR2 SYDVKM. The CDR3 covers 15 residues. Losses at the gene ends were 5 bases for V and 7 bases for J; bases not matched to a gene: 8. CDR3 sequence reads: CASSRTSGFRNEQFF. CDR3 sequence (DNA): TGTGCCAGCAGTCGGACTAGCGGATTTAGGAATGAGCAGTTCTTC.

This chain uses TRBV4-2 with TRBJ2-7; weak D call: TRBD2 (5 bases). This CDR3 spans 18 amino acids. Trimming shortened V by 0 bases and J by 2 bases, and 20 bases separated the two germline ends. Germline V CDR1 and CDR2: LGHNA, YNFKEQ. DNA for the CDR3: TGTGCCAGCAGCCAAGATCAGAATGGTCGGGATCGGGCCTACGAGCAGTACTTC. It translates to CASSQDQNGRDRAYEQYF.

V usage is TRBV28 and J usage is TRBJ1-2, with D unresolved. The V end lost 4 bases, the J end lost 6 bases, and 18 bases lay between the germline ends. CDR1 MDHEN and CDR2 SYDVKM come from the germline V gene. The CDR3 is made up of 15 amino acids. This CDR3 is CASSSWARLLDGYTF. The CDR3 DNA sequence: TGTGCCAGCAGTTCGTGGGCCCGCCTCTTAGATGGCTACACCTTC.

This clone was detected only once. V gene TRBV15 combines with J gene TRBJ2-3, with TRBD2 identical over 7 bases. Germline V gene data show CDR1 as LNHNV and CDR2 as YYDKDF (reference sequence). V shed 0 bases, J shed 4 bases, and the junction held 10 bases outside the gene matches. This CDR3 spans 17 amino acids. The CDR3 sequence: CATSRDWGGRGADTQYF. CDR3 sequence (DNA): TGTGCCACCAGCAGAGATTGGGGCGGGAGAGGTGCAGATACGCAGTATTTT.

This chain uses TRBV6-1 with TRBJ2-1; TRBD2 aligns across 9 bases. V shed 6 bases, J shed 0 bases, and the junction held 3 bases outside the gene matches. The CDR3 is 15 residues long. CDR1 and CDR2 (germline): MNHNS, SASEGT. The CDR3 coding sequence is TGTGCCAGCAGGCTTAGCGGGAGCTCCTACAATGAGCAGTTCTTC. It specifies CASRLSGSSYNEQFF.

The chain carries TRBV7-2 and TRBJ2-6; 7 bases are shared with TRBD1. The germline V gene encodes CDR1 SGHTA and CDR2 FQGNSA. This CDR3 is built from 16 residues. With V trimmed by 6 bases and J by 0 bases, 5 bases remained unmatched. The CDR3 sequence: CASSVDRVSGANVLTF. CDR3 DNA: TGTGCCAGCAGTGTCGACAGGGTCTCTGGGGCCAACGTCCTGACTTTC. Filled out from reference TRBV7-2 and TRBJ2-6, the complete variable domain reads GAGVSQSPSNKVTEKGKDVELRCDPISGHTALYWYRQSLGQGLEFLIYFQGNSAPDKSGLPSDRFSAERTGGSVSTLTIQRTQQEDSAVYLCASSVDRVSGANVLTFGAGSRLTVL.

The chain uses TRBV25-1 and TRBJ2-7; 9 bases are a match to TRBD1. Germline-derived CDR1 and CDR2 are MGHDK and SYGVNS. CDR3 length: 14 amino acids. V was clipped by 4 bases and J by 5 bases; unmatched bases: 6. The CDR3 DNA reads TGTGCCAGCAGTGGCGGGACAGGGTGGGACGAGCAGTACTTC. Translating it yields CASSGGTGWDEQYF.

The CDR3 region has the DNA TGTGCCAGCAGCGTAGTGGTACAGAGCAATGAGCAGTTCTTC. It encodes CASSVVVQSNEQFF. The rearrangement links TRBV9 to TRBJ2-1; D not certain. This CDR3 is built from 14 residues. The V and J ends lost 0 bases and 6 bases respectively, with 10 bases between them. CDR1 and CDR2 from the germline V gene are SGDLS and YYNGEE.

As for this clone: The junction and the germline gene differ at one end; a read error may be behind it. The CDR3, as DNA: TGCGCCAGCAGCGAGTTCCAGCGGGAGGGCTTTGAGCAGTTCTTC. Its protein is CASSEFQREGFEQFF. The chain employs TRBV10-2 and TRBJ2-1; TRBD2 matches at 10 bases. This CDR3 contains 15 residues. From germline, CDR1 is WSHSY and CDR2 SAAADI.

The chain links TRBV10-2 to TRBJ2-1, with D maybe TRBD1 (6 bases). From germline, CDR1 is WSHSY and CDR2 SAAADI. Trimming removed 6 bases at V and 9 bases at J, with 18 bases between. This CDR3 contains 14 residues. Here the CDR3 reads CASRGDRRRAEQFF. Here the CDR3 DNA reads TGCGCCAGCAGGGGAGACAGGAGACGGGCTGAGCAGTTCTTC.